This TCR beta chain appears in the sequencing data of a study of T cell repertoires in cytomegalovirus infection (dated by TCRdb to between 2018 and 2020). With respect to the entire study: Peptide stimulations targeted recently identified HLA-C-restricted CMV epitopes, whose presentation resists viral immunomodulation, together with well-studied HLA-B-restricted epitopes. Donor HLA type was relevant to the analysis, because carriage of CMV infection together with the matching HLA type was indicated by public TCR beta signatures. On the study overall, not on this receptor specifically: In both this cohort and an independent approximately 400-donor cohort, the cumulative frequency of public TCR beta family members distinguished carriers of CMV infection plus the relevant HLA type. The ex vivo response was dominated by HLA-C-restricted CMV-specific TCR beta clonotypes, which also provided the single most frequent clonotype in two of eight donors.

Sequencing used an Illumina HiSeq 1500. TCRdb reprocessed the public reads (quality trimming at Q25 with fastp, clone calling with MiXCR) and kept in-frame beta chains. Here each entry gathers all rows of one CDR3 protein and keeps the most common genes and DNA. The sample has some 800,000 distinct CDR3 sequences on record, roughly 29% of them singletons. Of the sample, over 10% falls within the top ten clones. To note about this clonotype: Its antigen remains undetermined. The germline gene is not matched at one end of the junction; a read error may be the cause.

From the cysteine through the phenylalanine, the CDR3 covers 16 amino acids. The entry retains the CDR3 DNA only, 48 bases that are in frame from base 1. CDR1 KGHSH and CDR2 LQKENI were looked up in the germline V gene. The sample's treatment or condition, from its label and the paper: in vitro stimulation with specific CMV peptide epitopes to enrich CMV-specific T cells. This specimen was cultured CD8+ T cells from PBMCs, taken from culture after CMV antigen stimulation. This sequence uses TRBV18 and TRBJ2-7; no D gene call is confident. This clonotype was sampled from a human donor in good health (CMV status not recorded). Some clones in this sample may be carry-over from other donors' samples. The CDR3 reads as follows: CTSSPKAISPSYEQYF. The base sequence is TGTACCAGCTCACCTAAGGCGATTTCCCCTTCCTACGAGCAGTACTTC.